The 32 T cell receptor beta chains in this list originate from one sample, sequenced in a study of blood T cell repertoires in COVID-19. TCRdb keeps only in-frame clones here, not all; method: immunoSEQ multiplex PCR. This sample has 200,000 to 250,000 clones; about 90% occur once, and the top ten carry under 6.5%. Sequenced sample: PBMCs or T cells enriched from blood (not recorded which). The receptors originated from a woman aged 25-40 years with acute COVID-19.

The rearrangement joins TRBV2 to TRBJ1-6; 9 positions agree with TRBD1. Germline V gene lookup returns CDR1 SNHLY and CDR2 FYNNEI. Unmatched junction bases numbered 6, after V lost 6 bases and J lost 9 bases. CDR3 length: 14 amino acids. The CDR3 spells CASSAGQGVSPLHF. The CDR3, as DNA: TGTGCCAGCAGCGCGGGACAGGGAGTTTCACCCCTCCACTTT.

This chain joins TRBV30 and TRBJ1-4; no clear D. V lost 8 bases, J lost 3 bases, and 10 bases lay in between. The CDR3 is 12 residues long. Per germline, CDR1 GTSNPN and CDR2 SVGIG (reference sequence). The CDR3: CATRHPNEKLFF. In nucleotides, the CDR3 is TGTGCCACAAGACACCCTAATGAAAAACTGTTTTTT.

The CDR3 reads CASSEVGTGDRRHF. The CDR3 nucleotides are TGTGCCAGCAGTGAAGTGGGGACAGGGGACCGTAGGCATTTT. The chain couples TRBV2 to TRBJ1-5, with TRBD1 matching over 10 bases. This CDR3 region has 14 residues. Trimming cost V 1 base and J 15 bases; bases outside gene matches: 9. Germline loops: CDR1 SNHLY, CDR2 FYNNEI.

The J gene is TRBJ2-3, the V gene TRBV25-1; 8 nucleotides line up with TRBD2. J gave up 4 bases and V 3 bases, and 9 bases lay outside the gene matches. The germline V gene encodes CDR1 MGHDK and CDR2 SYGVNS. There are 16 residues in the CDR3. DNA for the CDR3: TGTGCCAGCAGTGAGTCAGCGGGAGTAGGGGCAGATACGCAGTATTTT. Protein product: CASSESAGVGADTQYF.

The chain recombines TRBV5-1 with TRBJ2-1, with 7 bases aligning to TRBD2. The CDR3 is 18 residues long. From germline, CDR1 is SGHRS and CDR2 YFSETQ. With V trimmed by 4 bases and J by 0 bases, 13 bases remained unmatched. DNA for the CDR3: TGCGCCAGCAGCCCAAGCCTTAGCGGGCCAGGCTCCTACAATGAGCAGTTCTTC. Translated: CASSPSLSGPGSYNEQFF.

The CDR3 here is CASSLTGHSGNTIYF. The CDR3 DNA is TGTGCCAGCAGCTTAACAGGGCACTCTGGAAACACCATATATTTT. The chain employs TRBV7-6 and TRBJ1-3; TRBD1 is a possible D gene (6 bases). Per germline, CDR1 SGHVS and CDR2 FNYEAQ. The CDR3 runs to 15 residues. Trimming cost V 2 bases and J 0 bases, with 8 bases left between them.

The chain links TRBV2 to TRBJ1-5; no clear D. V was clipped by 3 bases and J by 2 bases, with 11 bases between them. The CDR3 is 15 residues long. The V gene's germline CDR1 is SNHLY and CDR2 FYNNEI. The CDR3 bases are TGTGCCAGCAGTGAGGGCGGGTTTCGCAATCAGCCCCAGCATTTT. This sequence encodes CASSEGGFRNQPQHF. The complete variable domain, with remaining parts taken from reference TRBV2 and TRBJ1-5, reads EPEVTQTPSHQVTQMGQEVILRCVPISNHLYFYWYRQILGQKVEFLVSFYNNEISEKSEIFDDQFSVERPDGSNFTLKIRSTKLEDSAMYFCASSEGGFRNQPQHFGDGTRLSIL.

The chain recombines TRBV14 with TRBJ2-1; 10 nucleotides align to TRBD2. The J segment lost 4 bases and the V segment lost 2 bases, leaving 5 bases of the junction unmatched. In germline, CDR1 is SGHDN, CDR2 FVKESK. CDR3 length: 16 amino acids. This chain's CDR3 is CASSQLSGGKYNEQFF. CDR3 in DNA: TGTGCCAGCAGCCAACTTAGCGGGGGGAAATACAATGAGCAGTTCTTC.

The rearrangement uses TRBV3-1 (or the pseudogene TRBV3-2) and TRBJ1-4, with TRBD1 matching 8 bases. Germline CDR1 and CDR2: LGHDT and YNNKEL (reference sequence). The CDR3 sequence is 15 residues long. The trim removed 1 base at V and 8 bases at J, leaving 6 bases unmatched. The CDR3 DNA is TGTGCCAGCAGCCAAGGGGACAGGCGCCTCGAAAAACTGTTTTTT. It specifies CASSQGDRRLEKLFF.

The chain uses TRBV19 and TRBJ1-5; D is unresolved. Looked up from germline, CDR1 is LNHDA and CDR2 is SQIVND (reference sequence). Trimming removed 9 bases from V and 2 bases from J, with 14 bases in between. The CDR3 extends over 14 amino acids. The CDR3 DNA reads TGTGCCAGCTCCGGGAACGCTGGCAATCAGCCCCAGCATTTT. Encoded protein: CASSGNAGNQPQHF.

V gene TRBV15 combines with J gene TRBJ1-1; TRBD1 might be the D (5 bases). Trimming shortened V by 2 bases and J by 1 base, and 8 bases separated the two germline ends. This CDR3 has 14 residues. Looked up from germline, CDR1 is LNHNV and CDR2 is YYDKDF (reference sequence). In nucleotides, the CDR3 is TGTGCCACCAGCAGAAATACAGGGAACACTGAAGCTTTCTTT. The encoded protein is CATSRNTGNTEAFF.

This chain uses TRBV5-1 with TRBJ1-5, with 9 nucleotides matching TRBD1. Germline CDR1 reads SGHRS; CDR2 reads YFSETQ. V lost 0 bases, J lost 1 base, and 8 bases stayed unmatched. The CDR3 consists of 18 residues. For the CDR3, the DNA is TGCGCCAGCAGCTTGGGGGGTACAGGGGGCTCGAGCAATCAGCCCCAGCATTTT. As protein: CASSLGGTGGSSNQPQHF.

This rearrangement joins TRBV5-4 to TRBJ2-3; possibly TRBD2 for D (6 bases). V was cut by 3 bases and J by 5 bases, with 16 bases left in between. Per the germline V gene, CDR1 is SGHNT and CDR2 is YYREEE (reference sequence). This CDR3 comprises 15 residues. The CDR3 DNA is TGTGCCAGCAGCTCAGCAGCGTTAGCGGTAGATACGCAGTATTTT. This gives the protein CASSSAALAVDTQYF.

This clone showed up just a few times. The rearrangement links TRBV5-5 to TRBJ1-2, with D unresolved. Looked up from germline, CDR1 is SGHKS and CDR2 is YYEKEE (reference sequence). The CDR3 sequence is 14 residues long. V lost 0 bases to trimming and J lost 5 bases, with 11 bases between them. The CDR3 region is CASSLELNRYGYTF. CDR3 sequence (DNA): TGTGCCAGCAGCTTGGAGTTAAATCGGTATGGCTACACCTTC.

V gene TRBV30 combines with J gene TRBJ2-2; 9 bases are a match to TRBD1. This CDR3 is built from 16 residues. The junction had 7 bases not matched to a gene; V was cut back by 1 base and J by 4 bases. Germline V CDR1 and CDR2: GTSNPN, SVGIG (reference sequence). The CDR3 bases are TGTGCCTGGAGTGGCTCGACAGGGGGGACCACCGGGGAGCTGTTTTTT. Encoded protein: CAWSGSTGGTTGELFF. Complete variable domain (other parts from reference TRBV30 and TRBJ2-2): SQTIHQWPATLVQPVGSPLSLECTVEGTSNPNLYWYRQAAGRGLQLLFYSVGIGQISSEVPQNLSASRPQDRQFILSSKKLLLSDSGFYLCAWSGSTGGTTGELFFGEGSRLTVL.

This clone was found a few times. The CDR3 loop reads CASSPRQGGGGELFF. Here the CDR3 DNA reads TGTGCCAGTAGTCCGCGACAGGGTGGCGGCGGGGAGCTGTTTTTT. The rearrangement uses TRBV19 and TRBJ2-2; TRBD1 matches at 7 bases. V shed 5 bases and J 7 bases; nucleotides not matched to a gene: 10. Germline V gene lookup returns CDR1 LNHDA and CDR2 SQIVND (reference sequence). This CDR3 is 15 amino acids long.

The chain couples TRBV7-2 to TRBJ2-2; D gene ambiguous. The CDR3 runs 14 residues. Trimming pared 3 bases from V and 4 bases from J, leaving 9 bases between. The V gene's germline CDR1 is SGHTA and CDR2 FQGNSA. Written as DNA, the CDR3 is TGTGCCAGCAGCTTGGCCCCGGGCACCGGGGAGCTGTTTTTT. Its protein product is CASSLAPGTGELFF. The whole variable domain, remainder taken from reference TRBV7-2 and TRBJ2-2, is GAGVSQSPSNKVTEKGKDVELRCDPISGHTALYWYRQSLGQGLEFLIYFQGNSAPDKSGLPSDRFSAERTGGSVSTLTIQRTQQEDSAVYLCASSLAPGTGELFFGEGSRLTVL.

This rearrangement joins TRBV18 to TRBJ2-1, with D possibly matching TRBD1 (5 bases). This CDR3 comprises 14 residues. CDR1 KGHSH and CDR2 LQKENI come from the germline V gene. The V end lost 1 base, the J end lost 7 bases, and 11 bases lay between the germline ends. CDR3 in amino acids: CASSPRQGFNEQFF. In nucleotides, the CDR3 is TGTGCCAGCTCACCACGTCAGGGTTTTAATGAGCAGTTCTTC.

The rearrangement uses TRBV18 and TRBJ2-3, with D tentatively TRBD1 (7 bases). The CDR3 runs 16 residues. CDR1 and CDR2 (germline): KGHSH, LQKENI. V shed 0 bases and J shed 0 bases, with 10 bases lying between them. In DNA form, the CDR3 reads TGTGCCAGCTCACCACCGACAGGGACTAGCACAGATACGCAGTATTTT. Translation gives CASSPPTGTSTDTQYF.

This chain links TRBV6-5 with TRBJ2-1; 8 bases fit TRBD2. Germline V CDR1 and CDR2: MNHEY, SVGAGI. The CDR3 has 15 residues. Trimming removed 6 bases from V and 8 bases from J; junction bases left unmatched: 12. This CDR3 is CASSITPGGRYEQFF. The CDR3 DNA follows: TGTGCCAGCAGCATCACACCGGGAGGGCGCTATGAGCAGTTCTTC.

The J gene is TRBJ2-1, the V gene TRBV3-1 (or the pseudogene TRBV3-2), with 10 bases that match TRBD1. CDR1 LGHDT and CDR2 YNNKEL come from the germline V gene (reference sequence). The CDR3 covers 18 residues. With 0 bases clipped from V and 5 bases from J, the junction kept 10 bases outside the gene matches. The CDR3 sequence: CASSQDWAGGQGDNEQFF. The CDR3 DNA sequence: TGTGCCAGCAGCCAAGATTGGGCTGGTGGACAGGGGGACAATGAGCAGTTCTTC.

The chain combines TRBV6-5 with TRBJ1-6; possibly TRBD1 for D (6 bases). The ends were cut back, 2 bases at V and 9 bases at J, with 11 bases in the middle. The V gene's germline CDR1 is MNHEY and CDR2 SVGAGI. This CDR3 contains 14 residues. The CDR3 here is CASSYVGASSPLHF. The CDR3 DNA follows: TGTGCCAGCAGTTACGTGGGGGCGAGTTCACCCCTCCACTTT.

The genes are TRBV5-1 and TRBJ1-4, with D perhaps TRBD1 (6 bases). The germline V gene encodes CDR1 SGHRS and CDR2 YFSETQ. Trimming left V 0 bases short and J 7 bases short, with 10 bases between. The CDR3 is 14 residues long. CDR3 in DNA: TGCGCCAGCAGCTTGGTAGGGGGTGGTGAAAAACTGTTTTTT. It is translated as CASSLVGGGEKLFF. The variable domain in full, with the rest retrieved from reference TRBV5-1 and TRBJ1-4, is KAGVTQTPRYLIKTRGQQVTLSCSPISGHRSVSWYQQTPGQGLQFLFEYFSETQRNKGNFPGRFSGRQFSNSRSEMNVSTLELGDSALYLCASSLVGGGEKLFFGSGTQLSVL.

V is TRBV19 and J is TRBJ2-2, with D possibly matching TRBD2 (5 bases). CDR3 length: 15 residues. V was shortened by 5 bases and J by 3 bases, with 13 bases between the two germline ends. CDR1 and CDR2 (germline): LNHDA, SQIVND (reference sequence). The CDR3 bases are TGTGCCAGTAGTCAACGCATCGGGGACACCGGGGAGCTGTTTTTT. This translates into CASSQRIGDTGELFF.

This chain joins TRBV2 and TRBJ2-5, with 16 bases identical to TRBD2. Germline V gene lookup returns CDR1 SNHLY and CDR2 FYNNEI. J was trimmed by 5 bases and V by 4 bases; bases with no gene match: 13. The CDR3 has 19 amino acids. The CDR3 nucleotides read TGTGCCAGCAGTGCTAATCCGGGACTAGCGGGGGGGGTCCGGGAGACCCAGTACTTC. It codes for CASSANPGLAGGVRETQYF.

This chain connects TRBV6-5 to TRBJ2-1, with TRBD2 matching over 13 bases. Germline V gives CDR1 MNHEY, CDR2 SVGAGI. The CDR3 extends over 15 amino acids. V lost 6 bases and J lost 8; bases outside the gene matches: 7. The CDR3: CASRLLAGGGYEQFF. CDR3 bases: TGTGCCAGCAGGCTACTAGCGGGAGGGGGATATGAGCAGTTCTTC.

V usage is TRBV20-1 and J usage is TRBJ1-6; tentatively, D is TRBD1 (6 bases). Germline V gene sequence: CDR1 DFQATT, CDR2 SNEGSKA (reference sequence). The CDR3 sequence is 16 residues long. V was clipped by 3 bases and J by 4 bases, with 16 bases between them. CDR3 coding DNA: TGCAGTGCTAGTGAGCCGGGGGGACAATATAATTCACCCCTCCACTTT. As protein: CSASEPGGQYNSPLHF.

The chain is built from TRBV5-1 and TRBJ2-2, with TRBD1 matching over 7 bases. Germline CDR1 SGHRS, CDR2 YFSETQ. V was pared by 4 bases and J by 2 bases, with 5 bases of the junction left unmatched. The CDR3 is made up of 15 amino acids. CDR3: CASSPRTGNTGELFF. The CDR3 DNA sequence: TGCGCCAGCAGCCCTCGGACAGGTAACACCGGGGAGCTGTTTTTT.

The rearrangement links TRBV28 to TRBJ1-2; D might be TRBD1 (6 bases). CDR1 is MDHEN, CDR2 SYDVKM, per germline. The CDR3 is 12 amino acids. V lost 4 bases, J lost 4 bases, and 7 bases lay in between. The CDR3 loop reads CASSWDTYGYTF. The DNA of the CDR3 is TGTGCCAGCAGTTGGGACACCTATGGCTACACCTTC.

The rearrangement joins TRBV7-2 to TRBJ2-1; TRBD2 aligns across 15 bases. V dropped 6 bases and J dropped 7; count of bases not matched to a gene: 4. The length of the CDR3 is 15 residues. Germline-derived CDR1 and CDR2 are SGHTA and FQGNSA. CDR3 nucleotides: TGTGCCAGCAGGCCCGGGACTAGCGGGAGGAATGAGCAGTTCTTC. Protein product: CASRPGTSGRNEQFF.

This rearrangement joins TRBV3-1 (or the pseudogene TRBV3-2) to TRBJ2-7; a possible D gene is TRBD2 (5 bases). V lost 4 bases to trimming and J lost 7 bases, with 17 bases between them. The CDR3 sequence is 14 residues long. The germline CDR1 and CDR2 sequences are LGHDT and YNNKEL (reference sequence). DNA for the CDR3: TGTGCCAGCAGCCCCCTAGGAATTTCGGGAGAGCAGTACTTC. Translated, it gives CASSPLGISGEQYF.

This rearrangement joins TRBV4-1 to TRBJ1-1, with unresolved D. Germline-derived CDR1 and CDR2 are MGHRA and YSYEKL. V lost 4 bases, J lost 4 bases, and 10 bases lay in between. The length of the CDR3 is 13 residues. The CDR3 sequence: CASSPNRGTEAFF. The CDR3, as DNA: TGCGCCAGCAGCCCGAATCGGGGCACTGAAGCTTTCTTT.